The clone carrying this T cell receptor beta chain is a singleton in its sample. Methods used by the authors: For nucleated cells, counts were estimated from reference gene primer amplification. Clones were read by immunoSEQ multiplex PCR, and TCRdb kept only the in-frame ones, dropping some. D and trimming come from the DNA, and the V and J calls and clone size come from that table. The repertoire holds tens of thousands of clones, with about four fifths as singletons. V lost 10 bases to trimming and J lost 0 bases; unmatched junction nucleotides: 7. The CDR3 runs to 15 residues. CDR1 is LNHDA and CDR2 is SQIVND in the germline V gene (reference sequence). The record originates from a study of blood T cell repertoires in COVID-19. Whole-study context: Italy, Spain and the United States were the sources of the convalescent and acute COVID-19 samples. In each case, the material was cDNA or gDNA derived from T cells, B-cell-depleted T cells, or PBMCs.

The origin of this receptor is a man of 80 years or more with acute or convalescent COVID-19. This chain connects TRBV19 to TRBJ2-5, with 11 bases identical to TRBD2. Material for sequencing was peripheral blood. CDR3 nucleotide sequence: TGTGCCACCAGAACTAGCGGGGGAAACCAAGAGACCCAGTACTTC. Protein: CATRTSGGNQETQYF.